This TCR beta chain was captured in a study of blood T cell repertoires in COVID-19. Across the study: Sources were T cells, B-cell-depleted T cells, or PBMCs; the material itself was cDNA or gDNA.

Trimming stripped 0 bases from V and 0 bases from J, with 6 bases between. The germline CDR1 and CDR2 sequences are SGHRS and YFSETQ. This CDR3 spans 14 amino acids. Assay: immunoSEQ multiplex PCR; the TCRdb copy retains only in-frame clones and omits some. This repertoire shows approximately 210,000 clones, 75% to 90% found once; its top ten account for about 5%. This receptor was obtained from a human donor in a cohort sampled during active COVID-19. The sequencing input was peripheral blood. This chain joins TRBV5-1 and TRBJ1-2; unclear D gene. CDR3 protein: CASSLVTANYGYTF. The CDR3 DNA follows: TGCGCCAGCAGCTTGGTGACTGCTAACTATGGCTACACCTTC.